This paragraph covers one T cell receptor (beta chain) sequence. Distinct nucleotide sequences in the sample also encode this CDR3. The record originates from a study of blood T cell repertoires in COVID-19. The overall study: Acute-phase and convalescent COVID-19 samples originated in the United States, Italy and Spain. The analysed material was cDNA or gDNA that came from T cells, B-cell-depleted T cells, or PBMCs.

CDR3 size: 15 residues. V was clipped by 3 bases and J by 5 bases; unmatched bases: 4. Looked up from germline, CDR1 is KGHSH and CDR2 is LQKENI. Per the original methods: How many nucleated cells were present was estimated from reference gene primer amplification. Repertoires were generated with immunoSEQ multiplex PCR, while TCRdb's copy carries only in-frame clones and drops some. The V and J calls and clone size are taken from that table; D and trimming were inferred from the DNA. This repertoire shows roughly 140,000 clones, 80% to 85% found once; its top ten account for around 8.6%. The V and J genes are TRBV18 and TRBJ1-6; TRBD1 agrees at 7 bases. The sequence was collected from a human donor in a cohort sampled during active COVID-19. The sample consisted of peripheral blood. DNA for the CDR3: TGTGCCAGCTCACCTTTGACAGGGAATAATTCACCCCTCCACTTT. Amino acids: CASSPLTGNNSPLHF.